This entry lists 32 T cell receptor beta chains sequenced from one sample in a study of cytotoxic CD8 clonotypes in ibrutinib-treated CLL (dated by TCRdb to about 2021). The time point label for this specimen denotes: about a year on ibrutinib. Libraries were prepared through the immunoSEQ multiplex PCR assay. TCRdb limited this immuneACCESS table to in-frame rearrangements with V and J called. A share of clones is missing; checked studies link under half to unresolved V genes, and the rest is unexplained. Within this sample are around 200,000 clones, with 70% to 75% of them counted one time only. The top ten constitute about 6.2% of the sample. This material consisted of PBMCs, taken after 12 months of ibrutinib treatment. Every receptor here comes from a human donor with chronic lymphocytic leukemia.

This clone has more than one count but fewer than ten. In nucleotides, the CDR3 is TGTGCCAGCAGCTTCGAGGGCAATCAGCCCCAGCATTTT. This encodes CASSFEGNQPQHF. This chain uses TRBV11-2 with TRBJ1-5, with D unclear. The CDR3 spans 13 residues. Trimming removed 3 bases at V and 2 bases at J, with 5 bases between. Germline lookup yields CDR1 SGHAT and CDR2 FQNNGV.

This clone has a single count. The chain recombines TRBV11-2 with TRBJ2-1, with D possibly TRBD2 on 5 matching bases. Germline V gene lookup returns CDR1 SGHAT and CDR2 FQNNGV. The V gene lost 0 bases and the J gene lost 7 bases, with 10 bases spanning the gap. CDR3 length: 14 residues. CDR3 nucleotide sequence: TGTGCCAGCAGCTTAGAGTTTGGGGAGAATGAGCAGTTCTTC. It encodes CASSLEFGENEQFF.

This chain links TRBV19 with TRBJ1-1, with 8 bases fitting TRBD1. Germline CDR1 LNHDA, CDR2 SQIVND (reference sequence). The CDR3 has 15 amino acids. V was clipped by 4 bases and J by 5 bases; unmatched bases: 9. CDR3 coding DNA: TGTGCCAGTAGTAGCGGACAGGGCGGGAAAACTGAAGCTTTCTTT. Encoded protein: CASSSGQGGKTEAFF.

The chain has TRBV7-2 and TRBJ2-1, with a tentative D call TRBD1 (6 bases). The CDR3 has 13 residues. CDR1 is SGHTA and CDR2 is FQGNSA in the germline V gene. V dropped 8 bases and J dropped 6 bases, with 14 bases sitting between them. The CDR3 sequence: CASSWDIVNEQFF. The CDR3 DNA follows: TGTGCCAGCTCCTGGGACATAGTCAATGAGCAGTTCTTC.

This chain connects TRBV19 to TRBJ2-4; D is perhaps TRBD1 or TRBD2 (6 bases each). Germline CDR1 reads LNHDA; CDR2 reads SQIVND (reference sequence). There are 16 residues in the CDR3. Trimming pared 3 bases from V and 1 base from J, leaving 13 bases between. This CDR3 is CASSIRGRAAKNIQYF. The CDR3 coding sequence is TGTGCCAGTAGTATCCGGGGGCGCGCGGCCAAAAACATTCAGTACTTC.

This sequence joins TRBV5-1 and TRBJ1-2, with D hard to call. Germline V lookup: CDR1 SGHRS, CDR2 YFSETQ. The CDR3 loop spans 15 amino acids. Between the trimmed V and J ends, which lost 4 bases and 3 bases, there was a span of 16 bases. CDR3 loop: CASSPPGPGDYGYTF. DNA of the CDR3: TGCGCCAGCAGCCCCCCGGGTCCTGGGGACTATGGCTACACCTTC. The whole variable domain, filled in from reference TRBV5-1 and TRBJ1-2, reads KAGVTQTPRYLIKTRGQQVTLSCSPISGHRSVSWYQQTPGQGLQFLFEYFSETQRNKGNFPGRFSGRQFSNSRSEMNVSTLELGDSALYLCASSPPGPGDYGYTFGSGTRLTVV.

As DNA, the CDR3 is TGTGCCACCAGCAGAGAATGGACAGCAGATACGCAGTATTTT. Amino acids: CATSREWTADTQYF. The chain joins TRBV15 to TRBJ2-3; D may be TRBD1 (6 bases). The V end lost 0 bases, the J end lost 4 bases, and 8 bases lay between the germline ends. This CDR3 contains 14 residues. The germline CDR1 and CDR2 sequences are LNHNV and YYDKDF (reference sequence). The whole variable domain, filled in from reference TRBV15 and TRBJ2-3, reads DAMVIQNPRYQVTQFGKPVTLSCSQTLNHNVMYWYQQKSSQAPKLLFHYYDKDFNNEADTPDNFQSRRPNTSFCFLDIRSPGLGDTAMYLCATSREWTADTQYFGPGTRLTVL.

The chain combines TRBV6-5 with TRBJ1-1; D is possibly TRBD1 (6 bases). CDR1 is MNHEY, CDR2 SVGAGI, per germline. V lost 6 bases, J lost 2 bases, and 10 bases lay in between. CDR3 length equals 13 residues. The CDR3 protein is CASRGTPNTEAFF. The CDR3 nucleotides read TGTGCCAGCAGAGGGACACCTAACACTGAAGCTTTCTTT.

This clone turned up a few times. The rearrangement joins TRBV18 to TRBJ1-5; tentative D call: TRBD1 (6 bases). The CDR3 has 13 residues. Trimming cost V 1 base and J 5 bases, with 6 bases left between them. Germline values: CDR1 KGHSH, CDR2 LQKENI. CDR3 DNA sequence: TGTGCCAGCTCACCACAGGGGGATCAGCCCCAGCATTTT. Translation gives CASSPQGDQPQHF. Together with reference TRBV18 and TRBJ1-5, the CDR3 gives the full variable domain: NAGVMQNPRHLVRRRGQEARLRCSPMKGHSHVYWYRQLPEEGLKFMVYLQKENIIDESGMPKERFSAEFPKEGPSILRIQQVVRGDSAAYFCASSPQGDQPQHFGDGTRLSIL.

This clone was counted once. The chain links TRBV9 to TRBJ1-2, with TRBD1 matching 7 bases. Trimming cost V 3 bases and J 4 bases; bases outside gene matches: 12. Germline values: CDR1 SGDLS, CDR2 YYNGEE. The CDR3 totals 16 residues. CDR3 region: CASSARDRGRGYGYTF. The DNA of the CDR3 is TGTGCCAGCAGCGCTCGGGACAGAGGCAGGGGCTATGGCTACACCTTC.

The gene calls are TRBV10-3 and TRBJ1-1; D may be TRBD1 (5 bases). The CDR3 totals 14 residues. Germline V lookup: CDR1 ENHRY, CDR2 SYGVKD. Between the trimmed V and J ends, which lost 3 bases and 1 base, there was a span of 9 bases. CDR3 coding DNA: TGTGCCATCAGTGACGGGACTTGGAACACTGAAGCTTTCTTT. This translates into CAISDGTWNTEAFF.

This rearrangement joins TRBV5-1 to TRBJ1-4; no reliable D call. Germline CDR1 is SGHRS and CDR2 is YFSETQ. V lost 2 bases, J lost 5 bases, and 10 bases lay in between. This CDR3 is 14 amino acids long. The DNA for the CDR3 is TGCGCCAGCAGCTTCTTCGGGTCAAATGAAAAACTGTTTTTT. Protein product: CASSFFGSNEKLFF.

The CDR3 DNA reads as TGTGCCAGCACCTTCCGACCGGGCGATTACTATGGCTACACCTTC. Its protein product is CASTFRPGDYYGYTF. The V gene is TRBV5-8, the J gene TRBJ1-2; no clear D gene. With 6 bases removed from V and 3 bases from J, the gap between germline ends came to 18 bases. In germline, CDR1 is SGHTS, CDR2 YDEGEE. The CDR3 totals 15 residues.

The chain joins TRBV25-1 to TRBJ2-5; no firm D call. CDR3 length equals 13 residues. From germline, CDR1 is MGHDK and CDR2 SYGVNS. Trimming took 6 bases from V and 4 from J, leaving 12 bases between them. The CDR3: CASSSDPLETQYF. CDR3 sequence (DNA): TGTGCCAGCAGCTCTGACCCCCTAGAGACCCAGTACTTC.

On this clone itself: At one boundary the junction diverges from the germline segment, which might be a read error. This chain uses TRBV27 with TRBJ1-1; 8 bases are shared with TRBD1. Germline assignment: CDR1 MNHEY and CDR2 SMNVEV (reference sequence). This CDR3 region has 14 residues. CDR3 DNA sequence: TGTGCCGGCAGTTGGCGGACAGGGAAACCTGAAGCTTTCTTT. This gives the protein CAGSWRTGKPEAFF.

The chain joins TRBV28 to TRBJ1-2; 7 nucleotides agree with TRBD1. Germline V lookup: CDR1 MDHEN, CDR2 SYDVKM. The length of the CDR3 is 14 residues. Trimming cost V 6 bases and J 8 bases; bases outside gene matches: 12. The CDR3 bases are TGTGCCAGCAGAACCGGGACAGCAGGATACGGCTACACCTTC. This encodes CASRTGTAGYGYTF.

The chain employs TRBV28 and TRBJ2-2, with D perhaps matching TRBD2 (5 bases). Trimming pared 6 bases from V and 11 bases from J, leaving 13 bases between. The CDR3 extends over 12 amino acids. Germline V gene sequence: CDR1 MDHEN, CDR2 SYDVKM. CDR3 in amino acids: CASRLGSSELFF. The DNA of the CDR3 is TGTGCCAGCAGACTAGGGTCCTCCGAGCTGTTTTTT.

This clone was seen just once. This sequence joins TRBV25-1 and TRBJ1-5; no reliable D call. V was pared by 0 bases and J by 5 bases, with 8 bases between. Germline CDR1 and CDR2: MGHDK and SYGVNS. The CDR3 spans 14 residues. The CDR3 DNA follows: TGTGCCAGCAGTGAATATACGGCCTATCAGCCCCAGCATTTT. This codes for CASSEYTAYQPQHF.

As DNA, the CDR3 is TGTGCCAGCAGTCCGGGGACAGCTAAAAACATTCAGTACTTC. It specifies CASSPGTAKNIQYF. This chain uses TRBV6-5 with TRBJ2-4; 7 bases line up with TRBD1. Trimming took 5 bases from V and 4 from J; bases not matched to a gene: 5. This CDR3 spans 14 amino acids. Germline CDR1 reads MNHEY; CDR2 reads SVGAGI.

The gene calls are TRBV18 and TRBJ2-3; unclear D gene. The CDR3 is 12 amino acids. Trimming took off 3 bases at V and 5 bases at J, with 6 bases between the two ends. The germline V gene encodes CDR1 KGHSH and CDR2 LQKENI. The CDR3 here is CASSPAGDTQYF. CDR3 in DNA: TGTGCCAGCTCACCGGCAGGAGATACGCAGTATTTT.

This rearrangement joins TRBV7-9 to TRBJ2-1; D gene unclear. Germline V lookup: CDR1 SEHNR, CDR2 FQNEAQ (reference sequence). The CDR3 length is 14 residues. Trimming took off 5 bases at V and 9 bases at J, with 17 bases between the two ends. The CDR3 spells CASSPQPPPFEQFF. CDR3 DNA: TGTGCCAGCAGCCCACAACCACCCCCGTTTGAGCAGTTCTTC. Full variable domain (remainder filled in from reference TRBV7-9 and TRBJ2-1): DTGVSQNPRHKITKRGQNVTFRCDPISEHNRLYWYRQTLGQGPEFLTYFQNEAQLEKSRLLSDRFSAERPKGSFSTLEIQRTEQGDSAMYLCASSPQPPPFEQFFGPGTRLTVL.

The V call is TRBV9, the J call TRBJ1-1; tentatively, D is TRBD1 (5 bases). Per the germline V gene, CDR1 is SGDLS and CDR2 is YYNGEE. The CDR3 is made up of 14 amino acids. The V end lost 1 base, the J end lost 3 bases, and 10 bases lay between the germline ends. The CDR3 is CASSVRGADTEAFF. In nucleotides, the CDR3 is TGTGCCAGCAGCGTAAGGGGCGCGGACACTGAAGCTTTCTTT. Filled out from reference TRBV9 and TRBJ1-1, the complete variable domain reads DSGVTQTPKHLITATGQRVTLRCSPRSGDLSVYWYQQSLDQGLQFLIQYYNGEERAKGNILERFSAQQFPDLHSELNLSSLELGDSALYFCASSVRGADTEAFFGQGTRLTVV.

This chain uses TRBV5-1 with TRBJ1-1; D gene ambiguous. There are 16 residues in the CDR3. The germline CDR1 and CDR2 sequences are SGHRS and YFSETQ. The ends were cut back, 4 bases at V and 5 bases at J, with 21 bases in the middle. CDR3 in DNA: TGCGCCAGCAGCCCTGGAGGAGGGTCTAAAGGTACTGAAGCTTTCTTT. Translating gives CASSPGGGSKGTEAFF.

The chain carries TRBV27 and TRBJ1-2, with 11 bases fitting TRBD1. The CDR3 is made up of 15 amino acids. Per the germline V gene, CDR1 is MNHEY and CDR2 is SMNVEV (reference sequence). V lost 6 bases, J lost 6 bases, and 9 bases stayed unmatched. CDR3: CASRPAGQGVHGYTF. CDR3 bases: TGTGCCAGCAGACCTGCGGGACAGGGGGTTCATGGCTACACCTTC.

The chain links TRBV6-6 to TRBJ1-5; D is ambiguous. CDR1 MNHNY and CDR2 SVGAGI come from the germline V gene (reference sequence). CDR3 length: 13 amino acids. V was cut by 6 bases and J by 0 bases, with 6 bases left in between. Here the CDR3 reads CASRLDSNQPQHF. CDR3 bases: TGTGCCAGCAGGCTCGATAGCAATCAGCCCCAGCATTTT.

This chain uses TRBV11-2 with TRBJ1-1; the match to TRBD1 covers 7 bases. Germline loops: CDR1 SGHAT, CDR2 FQNNGV. This CDR3 has 15 amino acids. The V gene end was trimmed by 0 bases and the J gene end by 3 bases; junction bases not matched to a gene: 4. The CDR3 region is CASSLEVGGDTEAFF. CDR3 DNA sequence: TGTGCCAGCAGCTTAGAAGTAGGGGGCGACACTGAAGCTTTCTTT.

The V gene is TRBV11-2, the J gene TRBJ2-1; D may be TRBD2 (6 bases). Germline values: CDR1 SGHAT, CDR2 FQNNGV. Trimming cost V 5 bases and J 15 bases, with 29 bases left between them. The CDR3 covers 16 residues. CDR3: CASSLTTGTARVRRFF. The CDR3 DNA follows: TGTGCCAGCAGCCTCACGACCGGGACTGCAAGAGTAAGGCGGTTCTTC. Full variable domain (rest looked up from reference TRBV11-2 and TRBJ2-1): EAGVAQSPRYKIIEKRQSVAFWCNPISGHATLYWYQQILGQGPKLLIQFQNNGVVDDSQLPKDRFSAERLKGVDSTLKIQPAKLEDSAVYLCASSLTTGTARVRRFFGPGTRLTVL.

This clone was recorded a few times. The chain links TRBV30 to TRBJ2-7, with TRBD2 matching 10 bases. Germline V gives CDR1 GTSNPN, CDR2 SVGIG (reference sequence). Losses at the gene ends were 1 base for V and 4 bases for J; bases not matched to a gene: 4. The CDR3 covers 14 residues. The CDR3 coding sequence is TGTGCCTGGAGTGGGACTAGCGGCGGGTACGAGCAGTACTTC. This codes for CAWSGTSGGYEQYF.

V usage is TRBV19 and J usage is TRBJ2-5; 7 nucleotides line up with TRBD1. The CDR3 contains 15 residues. CDR1 is LNHDA and CDR2 is SQIVND in the germline V gene (reference sequence). Trimming at V came to 6 bases and at J to 5 bases, leaving 12 bases not matched to a gene. The CDR3 spells CASSPGQAGVETQYF. For the CDR3, the DNA is TGTGCCAGTAGCCCCGGACAGGCCGGGGTTGAGACCCAGTACTTC.

V is TRBV9 and J is TRBJ2-7, with TRBD2 identical over 11 bases. CDR1 is SGDLS and CDR2 is YYNGEE in the germline V gene. The CDR3 is 17 amino acids. The trim removed 3 bases at V and 5 bases at J, leaving 13 bases unmatched. In DNA form, the CDR3 reads TGTGCCAGCAGCGAGACCCCAACTAGCGGGAGTGGTCACGAGCAGTACTTC. Translated, it gives CASSETPTSGSGHEQYF.

V gene TRBV2 combines with J gene TRBJ1-4; TRBD1 might be the D (5 bases). Per the germline V gene, CDR1 is SNHLY and CDR2 is FYNNEI. The V end was cut by 6 bases, the J end by 8 bases, with 7 bases between. The CDR3 is 11 amino acids. CDR3 amino acids: CASSYREKLFF. The CDR3 DNA follows: TGTGCCAGCAGCTACAGGGAAAAACTGTTTTTT.

The chain carries TRBV11-2 and TRBJ2-7, with D unresolved. The CDR3 runs 17 residues. Germline V CDR1 and CDR2: SGHAT, FQNNGV. Trimming stripped 5 bases from V and 1 base from J, with 21 bases between. This CDR3 reads CASSDNTFEAGSYEQYF. The CDR3 DNA follows: TGTGCCAGCAGCGACAACACCTTCGAGGCAGGATCCTACGAGCAGTACTTC.